This TCR beta chain was observed in a study of CD8 T cells in Susac syndrome. Trimming removed 1 base from V and 9 bases from J, with 18 bases in between. CDR1 MGHRA and CDR2 YSYEKL come from the germline V gene. This CDR3 has 15 residues. An input of about 0.5 to 1 ug of RNA was subjected to reverse transcription using random hexamers. TCRdb processed the immunoSEQ multiplex PCR reads anew with MiXCR; each CDR3 protein has one entry. In the table there are roughly 120,000 distinct CDR3 sequences, around 94% of which are singletons. The sample was CD4+ T cells from PBMCs. This clonotype originated in a human donor with multiple sclerosis. The chain joins TRBV4-1 to TRBJ1-2, with D hard to call. Here the CDR3 DNA reads TGCGCCAGCAGCCAAGTCCTGGCCCAGCGGGGAAGCTACACCTTC. Translated: CASSQVLAQRGSYTF.